This T cell receptor (beta chain) was obtained from a study of T cell responses to AZD1222 COVID-19 vaccine. Of note for this clone: The antigen is undetermined.

The CDR3 extends over 14 amino acids. Germline-derived CDR1 and CDR2 are SGHRS and YFSETQ. The V segment lost 0 bases and the J segment 10 bases; nucleotides outside the gene matches: 2. Study-wide findings and caveats: Spike as a whole was targeted by vaccine-associated CD4 TCRs, dominant at 160-218 and 743-854. Most donors were white British, females outnumbered males, and clonal diversity was possibly underestimated. The study found Spike-specific TCR breadth and depth rose after two AZD1222 doses.

TCRdb's copy holds only in-frame clones and misses some; the assay was immunoSEQ multiplex PCR. The top ten clones hold over 1% of a sample with 150,000 to 200,000 clones, roughly nine tenths of them seen once. The sample was peripheral blood, taken 28 days after the second AZD1222 dose. This rearrangement joins TRBV5-1 to TRBJ2-1; 12 bases match TRBD2. The TCR comes from an adult who received the AZD1222 COVID-19 vaccine. The CDR3: CASSLGLAGEEQFF. CDR3 DNA: TGCGCCAGCAGCTTGGGACTAGCGGGAGAGGAGCAGTTCTTC.